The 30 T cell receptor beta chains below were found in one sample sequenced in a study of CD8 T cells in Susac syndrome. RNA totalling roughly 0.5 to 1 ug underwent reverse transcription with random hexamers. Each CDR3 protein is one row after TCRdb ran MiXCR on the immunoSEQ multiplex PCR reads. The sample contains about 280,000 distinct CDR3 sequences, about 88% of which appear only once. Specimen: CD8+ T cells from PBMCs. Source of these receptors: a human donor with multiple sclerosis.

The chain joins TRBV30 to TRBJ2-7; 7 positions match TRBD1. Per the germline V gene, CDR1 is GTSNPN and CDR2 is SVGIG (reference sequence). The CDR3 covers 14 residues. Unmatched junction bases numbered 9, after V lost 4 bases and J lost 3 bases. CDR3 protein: CAWNERDRVYEQYF. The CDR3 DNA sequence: TGTGCCTGGAACGAACGAGACAGGGTCTACGAGCAGTACTTC.

CDR3 region: CASSLVGSTDTQYF. The CDR3, as DNA: TGTGCCAGCAGTTTGGTCGGCTCCACAGATACGCAGTATTTT. The chain carries TRBV27 and TRBJ2-3, with D unresolved. CDR1 MNHEY and CDR2 SMNVEV come from the germline V gene (reference sequence). The CDR3 extends over 14 amino acids. Trimming shortened V by 3 bases and J by 2 bases, and 9 bases separated the two germline ends.

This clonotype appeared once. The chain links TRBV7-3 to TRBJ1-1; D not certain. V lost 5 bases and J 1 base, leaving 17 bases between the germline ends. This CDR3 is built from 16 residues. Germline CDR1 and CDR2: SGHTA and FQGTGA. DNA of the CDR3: TGTGCCAGCAGCGTCAGGATCTTGGTGGGGAACACTGAAGCTTTCTTT. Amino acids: CASSVRILVGNTEAFF.

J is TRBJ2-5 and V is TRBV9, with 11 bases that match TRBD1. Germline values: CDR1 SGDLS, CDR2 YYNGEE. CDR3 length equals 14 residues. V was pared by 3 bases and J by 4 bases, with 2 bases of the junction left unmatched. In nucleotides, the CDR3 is TGTGCCAGCAGCGCCGGGACAGGGGGAGAGACCCAGTACTTC. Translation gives CASSAGTGGETQYF.

The DNA of the CDR3 is TGTGCCAGCAGCCCAACCCCCGCCGGGACAGGGGGCGCTGAAGCTTTCTTT. Translation: CASSPTPAGTGGAEAFF. V gene TRBV5-6 combines with J gene TRBJ1-1; 12 nucleotides line up with TRBD1. The CDR3 runs 17 residues. Trimming cost V 4 bases and J 6 bases; bases outside gene matches: 13. Germline V gives CDR1 SGHDT, CDR2 YYEEEE.

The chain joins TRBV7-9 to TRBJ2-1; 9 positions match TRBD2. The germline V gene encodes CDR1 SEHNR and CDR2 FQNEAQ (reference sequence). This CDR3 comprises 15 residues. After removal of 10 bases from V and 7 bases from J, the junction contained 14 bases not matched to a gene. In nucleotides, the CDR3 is TGTGCCACCGACCCTGGCGGGAGGGTTAGAAATGAGCAGTTCTTC. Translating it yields CATDPGGRVRNEQFF.

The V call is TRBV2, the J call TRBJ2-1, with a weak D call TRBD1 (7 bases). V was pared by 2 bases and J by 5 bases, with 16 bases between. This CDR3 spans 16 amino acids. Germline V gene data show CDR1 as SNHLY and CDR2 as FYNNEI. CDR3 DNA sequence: TGTGCCAGCAGTGAAAGGGGCAGGGGGGTGAACAATGAGCAGTTCTTC. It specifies CASSERGRGVNNEQFF.

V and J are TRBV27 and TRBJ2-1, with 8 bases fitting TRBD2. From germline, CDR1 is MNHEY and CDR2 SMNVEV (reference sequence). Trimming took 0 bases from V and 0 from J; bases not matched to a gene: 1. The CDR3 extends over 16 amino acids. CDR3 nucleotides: TGTGCCAGCAGTTTATCGCTAGCGGGCTCCTACAATGAGCAGTTCTTC. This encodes CASSLSLAGSYNEQFF.

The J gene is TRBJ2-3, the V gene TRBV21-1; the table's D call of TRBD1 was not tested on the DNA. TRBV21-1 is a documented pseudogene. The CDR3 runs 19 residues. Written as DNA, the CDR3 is TGTGCCAGCAGCAAAGCCCCGGGACAGGGTGCCCCGATAGCGGCCACGCAGTATTTT. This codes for CASSKAPGQGAPIAATQYF.

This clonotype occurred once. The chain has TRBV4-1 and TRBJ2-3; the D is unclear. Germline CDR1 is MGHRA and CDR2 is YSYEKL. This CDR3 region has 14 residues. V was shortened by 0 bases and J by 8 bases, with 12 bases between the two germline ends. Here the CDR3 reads CASSQDKGLVTQYF. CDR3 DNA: TGCGCCAGCAGCCAAGATAAGGGCCTGGTTACGCAGTATTTT.

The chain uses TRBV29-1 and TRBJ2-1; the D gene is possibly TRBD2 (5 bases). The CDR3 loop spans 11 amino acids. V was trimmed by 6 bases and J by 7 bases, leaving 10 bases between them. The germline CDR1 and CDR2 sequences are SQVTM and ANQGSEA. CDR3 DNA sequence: TGCAGCGTCCCCCTAGCAAATGAGCAGTTCTTC. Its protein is CSVPLANEQFF.

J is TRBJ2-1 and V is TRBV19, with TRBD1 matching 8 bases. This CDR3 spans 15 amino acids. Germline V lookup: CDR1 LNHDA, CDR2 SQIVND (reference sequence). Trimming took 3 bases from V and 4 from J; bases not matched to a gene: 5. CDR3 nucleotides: TGTGCCAGTAGTATCTCCAGGGGGCTTTACAATGAGCAGTTCTTC. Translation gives CASSISRGLYNEQFF.

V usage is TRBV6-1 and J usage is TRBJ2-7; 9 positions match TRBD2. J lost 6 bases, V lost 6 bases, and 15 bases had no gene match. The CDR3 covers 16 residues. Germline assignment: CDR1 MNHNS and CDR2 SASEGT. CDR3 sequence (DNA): TGTGCCAGCAGCGCAACGGCGGGAGGGAGGGCCCGCGAGCAGTACTTC. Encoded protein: CASSATAGGRAREQYF.

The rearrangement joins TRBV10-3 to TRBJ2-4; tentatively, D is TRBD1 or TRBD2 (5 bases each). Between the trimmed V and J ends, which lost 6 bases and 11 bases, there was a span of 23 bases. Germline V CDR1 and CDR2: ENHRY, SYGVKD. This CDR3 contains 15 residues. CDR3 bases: TGTGCCATCAGGGCCGTTTATGGGGGTTTAGACGTTCAGTACTTC. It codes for CAIRAVYGGLDVQYF.

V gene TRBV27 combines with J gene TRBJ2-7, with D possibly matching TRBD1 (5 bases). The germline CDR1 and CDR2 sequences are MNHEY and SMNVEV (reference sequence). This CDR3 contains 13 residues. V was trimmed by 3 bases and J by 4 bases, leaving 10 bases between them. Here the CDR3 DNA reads TGTGCCAGCAGTTTTGTGGGGCGTTACGAGCAGTACTTC. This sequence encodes CASSFVGRYEQYF.

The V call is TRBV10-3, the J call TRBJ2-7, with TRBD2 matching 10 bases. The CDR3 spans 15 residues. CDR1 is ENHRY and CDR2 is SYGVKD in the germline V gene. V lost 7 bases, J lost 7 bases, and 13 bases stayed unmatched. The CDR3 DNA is TGTGCCATCAATTGGGAAGCGGGAGGGCCTGGAGAGCAGTACTTC. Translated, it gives CAINWEAGGPGEQYF.

The CDR3 loop is CASSHGLAGYNEQFF. CDR3 in DNA: TGCGCCAGCAGCCACGGACTAGCGGGATACAATGAGCAGTTCTTC. V is TRBV4-1 and J is TRBJ2-1, with 12 positions matching TRBD2. Germline V lookup: CDR1 MGHRA, CDR2 YSYEKL. CDR3 length equals 15 residues. After removal of 3 bases from V and 4 bases from J, the junction contained 1 base not matched to a gene.

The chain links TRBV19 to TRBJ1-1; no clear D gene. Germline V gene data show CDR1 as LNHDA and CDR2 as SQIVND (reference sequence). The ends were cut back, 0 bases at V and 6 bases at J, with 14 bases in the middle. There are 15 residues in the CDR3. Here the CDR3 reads CASSIDQEGPPEAFF. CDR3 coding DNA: TGTGCCAGTAGTATAGATCAGGAGGGTCCCCCTGAAGCTTTCTTT.

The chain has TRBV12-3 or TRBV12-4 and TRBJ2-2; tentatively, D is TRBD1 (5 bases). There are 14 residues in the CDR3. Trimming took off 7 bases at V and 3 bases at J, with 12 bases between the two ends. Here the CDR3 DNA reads TGTGCCAGCACTCTGGGGCCCTACACCGGGGAGCTGTTTTTT. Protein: CASTLGPYTGELFF.

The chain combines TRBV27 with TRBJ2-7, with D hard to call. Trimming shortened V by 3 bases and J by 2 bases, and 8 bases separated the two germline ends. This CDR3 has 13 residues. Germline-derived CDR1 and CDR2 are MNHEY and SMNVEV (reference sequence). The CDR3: CASSFIVPYEQYF. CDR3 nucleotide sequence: TGTGCCAGCAGTTTCATAGTACCCTACGAGCAGTACTTC.

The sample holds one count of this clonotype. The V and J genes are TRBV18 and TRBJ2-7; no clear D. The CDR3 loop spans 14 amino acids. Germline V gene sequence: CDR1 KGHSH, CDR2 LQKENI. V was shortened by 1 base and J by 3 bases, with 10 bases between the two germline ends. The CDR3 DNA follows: TGTGCCAGCTCACCACTGGACGTAAACTACGAGCAGTACTTC. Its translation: CASSPLDVNYEQYF.

The CDR3 spells CASSQGLAGTYNEQFF. As DNA, the CDR3 is TGTGCCAGCAGCCAGGGACTAGCGGGAACCTACAATGAGCAGTTCTTC. The V and J genes are TRBV7-8 and TRBJ2-1; 13 positions match TRBD2. The J segment lost 2 bases and the V segment lost 5 bases, leaving 3 bases of the junction unmatched. The CDR3 has 16 amino acids. Germline lookup yields CDR1 SGHVS and CDR2 FQNEAQ.

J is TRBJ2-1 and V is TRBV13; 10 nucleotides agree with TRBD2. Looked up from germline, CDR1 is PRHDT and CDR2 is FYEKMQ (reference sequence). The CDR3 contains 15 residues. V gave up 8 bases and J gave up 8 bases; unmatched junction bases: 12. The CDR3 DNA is TGTGCCAGCCTGGCGGCTAGCGGGAGATTAGATGAGCAGTTCTTC. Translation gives CASLAASGRLDEQFF. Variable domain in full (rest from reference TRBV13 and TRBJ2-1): AAGVIQSPRHLIKEKRETATLKCYPIPRHDTVYWYQQGPGQDPQFLISFYEKMQSDKGSIPDRFSAQQFSDYHSELNMSSLELGDSALYFCASLAASGRLDEQFFGPGTRLTVL.

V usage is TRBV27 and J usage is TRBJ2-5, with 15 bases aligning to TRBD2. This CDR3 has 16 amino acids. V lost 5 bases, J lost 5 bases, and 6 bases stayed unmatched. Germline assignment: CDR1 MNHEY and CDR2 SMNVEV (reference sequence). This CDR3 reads CASSHGLAGGPETQYF. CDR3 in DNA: TGTGCCAGCAGTCATGGACTAGCGGGAGGGCCGGAGACCCAGTACTTC.

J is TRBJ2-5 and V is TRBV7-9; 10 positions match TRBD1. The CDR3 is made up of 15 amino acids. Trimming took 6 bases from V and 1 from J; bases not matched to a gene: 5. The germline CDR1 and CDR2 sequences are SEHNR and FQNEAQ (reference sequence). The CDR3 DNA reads TGTGCCAGCAGATGGACAGGGGGAAGCCAAGAGACCCAGTACTTC. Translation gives CASRWTGGSQETQYF.

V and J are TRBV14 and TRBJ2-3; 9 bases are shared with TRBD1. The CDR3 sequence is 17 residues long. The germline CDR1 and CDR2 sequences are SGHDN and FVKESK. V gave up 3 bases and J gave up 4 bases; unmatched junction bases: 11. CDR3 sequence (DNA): TGTGCCAGCAGCCACCCCTTAGGGACAGGGTTGGCAGATACGCAGTATTTT. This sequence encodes CASSHPLGTGLADTQYF.

CDR3 in amino acids: CASSPGTANYGYTF. CDR3 sequence (DNA): TGTGCCAGTTCCCCCGGGACAGCTAACTATGGCTACACCTTC. J is TRBJ1-2 and V is TRBV7-9; 7 bases line up with TRBD1. There are 14 residues in the CDR3. V lost 9 bases to trimming and J lost 0 bases; unmatched junction nucleotides: 7. Germline CDR1 is SEHNR and CDR2 is FQNEAQ (reference sequence).

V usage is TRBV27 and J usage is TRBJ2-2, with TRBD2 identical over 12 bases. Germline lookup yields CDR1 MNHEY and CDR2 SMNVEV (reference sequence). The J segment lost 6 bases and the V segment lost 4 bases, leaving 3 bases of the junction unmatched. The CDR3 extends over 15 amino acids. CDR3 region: CASSSGLAGSGELFF. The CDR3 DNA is TGTGCCAGCAGTTCCGGACTAGCGGGATCCGGGGAGCTGTTTTTT.

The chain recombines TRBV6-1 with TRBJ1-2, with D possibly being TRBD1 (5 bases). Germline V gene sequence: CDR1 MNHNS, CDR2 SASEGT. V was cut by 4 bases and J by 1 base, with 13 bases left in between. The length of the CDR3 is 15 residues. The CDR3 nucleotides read TGTGCCAGCAGTGGTAGACAGTTTCTTAACTATGGCTACACCTTC. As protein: CASSGRQFLNYGYTF.

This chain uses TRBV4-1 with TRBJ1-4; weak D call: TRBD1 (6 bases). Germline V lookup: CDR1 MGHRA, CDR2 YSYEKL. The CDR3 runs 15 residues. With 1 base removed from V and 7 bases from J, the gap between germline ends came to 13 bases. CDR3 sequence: CASSQGGGRGEKLFF. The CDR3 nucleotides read TGCGCCAGCAGCCAAGGAGGGGGGCGCGGTGAAAAACTGTTTTTT.